The 29 T cell receptor beta chains in this list originate from one sample, sequenced in a study. Each CDR3 protein is one row after TCRdb ran MiXCR on the RT-PCR reads. The sample lists more than 550,000 distinct CDR3 sequences, 13% to 15% occurring once. Sequencing used memory CD4+ T cells from blood. These TCRs come from a female donor in good health, serving as a healthy control.

This clonotype turned up a few times. The junction departs from the called germline gene at one end, perhaps through a read error. This chain links TRBV12-3 or TRBV12-4 with TRBJ2-5; D might be TRBD2 (6 bases). CDR3 size: 13 residues. The DNA of the CDR3 is TGTGCCAGCAGCAAAAGTTCGGCCGGGCGGAGGGTCTTC. This sequence encodes CASSKSSAGRRVF.

Ten or more counts support this clonotype. The chain couples TRBV20-1 to TRBJ1-2; D remains unclear. From germline, CDR1 is DFQATT and CDR2 SNEGSKA (reference sequence). This CDR3 has 14 amino acids. V was shortened by 6 bases and J by 5 bases, with 19 bases between the two germline ends. CDR3 protein: CSASYLMTTYGYTF. The CDR3 nucleotides are TGCAGTGCCTCCTACCTTATGACGACGTATGGCTACACCTTC.

This clonotype was seen a handful of times. The CDR3, as DNA: TGTGCCAGCAGCACCGAGGGAGGGGGCAACACCGGGGAGCTGTTTTTT. Residues: CASSTEGGGNTGELFF. This chain links TRBV7-2 with TRBJ2-2; the D gene could be TRBD1 or TRBD2 (7 bases each). CDR1 is SGHTA, CDR2 FQGNSA, per germline. CDR3 size: 16 residues. V was trimmed by 5 bases and J by 2 bases, leaving 15 bases between them.

This clonotype was observed at least ten times. The chain combines TRBV6-1 with TRBJ1-1, with D perhaps TRBD1 (5 bases). The CDR3 runs to 15 residues. Germline loops: CDR1 MNHNS, CDR2 SASEGT. V was pared by 2 bases and J by 0 bases, with 10 bases between. In DNA, the CDR3 is TGTGCCAGCAGTGAACCGCCAGGGATGAACACTGAAGCTTTCTTT. Translating it yields CASSEPPGMNTEAFF.

J is TRBJ1-6 and V is TRBV11-2; 9 positions agree with TRBD1. This CDR3 region has 14 residues. CDR1 is SGHAT, CDR2 FQNNGV, per germline. With V trimmed by 5 bases and J by 9 bases, 5 bases remained unmatched. This chain's CDR3 is CASSQDRGPSPLHF. CDR3 nucleotides: TGTGCCAGCAGCCAGGACAGGGGCCCTTCACCCCTCCACTTT.

This clonotype was seen more than once but under ten times. This rearrangement joins TRBV19 to TRBJ2-1; TRBD1 might be the D (6 bases). CDR3 size: 12 residues. Germline V gives CDR1 LNHDA, CDR2 SQIVND (reference sequence). V was trimmed by 5 bases and J by 12 bases, leaving 14 bases between them. The chain's CDR3 is CASSPDSSWQFF. The CDR3 bases are TGTGCCAGTAGTCCGGACAGCTCATGGCAGTTCTTC.

This clonotype appeared a few times. The gene calls are TRBV4-2 and TRBJ2-7; TRBD2 agrees at 12 bases. Germline CDR1 and CDR2: LGHNA and YNFKEQ. This CDR3 spans 15 amino acids. After removal of 0 bases from V and 9 bases from J, the junction contained 6 bases not matched to a gene. CDR3 bases: TGTGCCAGCAGCCAAGACGCGACTAGCGGGAGTGTGCAGTACTTC. Translation: CASSQDATSGSVQYF.

Many counts were recorded for this clonotype. The chain combines TRBV12-3 or TRBV12-4 with TRBJ2-1; TRBD2 aligns across 10 bases. J was trimmed by 2 bases and V by 2 bases; bases with no gene match: 9. This CDR3 comprises 18 residues. The CDR3 DNA sequence: TGTGCCAGCAGTTTACGGGGACTAGCGCAACGTACCTACAATGAGCAGTTCTTC. Its translation: CASSLRGLAQRTYNEQFF.

This clonotype occurred many times. The chain recombines TRBV29-1 with TRBJ2-2, with TRBD2 matching 7 bases. This CDR3 contains 12 residues. The J segment lost 7 bases and the V segment lost 5 bases, leaving 4 bases of the junction unmatched. From germline, CDR1 is SQVTM and CDR2 ANQGSEA. The CDR3, as DNA: TGCAGCGTTTCCCTAGCGGACGGGGAGCTGTTTTTT. Translating gives CSVSLADGELFF.

This clonotype came up many times. The gene calls are TRBV20-1 and TRBJ1-5; no definite D call. This CDR3 has 15 residues. Germline lookup yields CDR1 DFQATT and CDR2 SNEGSKA (reference sequence). V dropped 0 bases and J dropped 5 bases, with 14 bases sitting between them. In DNA, the CDR3 is TGCAGTGCTAGAGATCGGGGAATTAAGGATCAGCCCCAGCATTTT. Its translation: CSARDRGIKDQPQHF.

This chain joins TRBV5-1 and TRBJ2-5; 7 positions agree with TRBD2. With V trimmed by 5 bases and J by 5 bases, 9 bases remained unmatched. Germline-derived CDR1 and CDR2 are SGHRS and YFSETQ. The CDR3 sequence is 14 residues long. CDR3 residues: CASRVSGAHETQYF. CDR3 coding DNA: TGCGCCAGCAGGGTCAGCGGGGCTCACGAGACCCAGTACTTC.

This clonotype was observed a handful of times. The chain is built from TRBV6-5 and TRBJ1-3; no firm D call. In germline, CDR1 is MNHEY, CDR2 SVGAGI. The CDR3 sequence is 14 residues long. V shed 10 bases and J shed 1 base, with 14 bases lying between them. CDR3 region: CATRPGMSGNTIYF. The CDR3 nucleotides are TGTGCCACTCGACCGGGGATGTCTGGAAACACCATATATTTT.

This chain links TRBV4-2 with TRBJ2-1, with 10 bases identical to TRBD2. Trimming at V came to 3 bases and at J to 5 bases, leaving 7 bases not matched to a gene. This CDR3 contains 16 residues. Germline V lookup: CDR1 LGHNA, CDR2 YNFKEQ. CDR3 loop: CASSQASGRTDNEQFF. CDR3 nucleotide sequence: TGTGCCAGCAGCCAGGCTAGCGGGAGAACTGACAATGAGCAGTTCTTC.

The rearrangement links TRBV7-3 to TRBJ2-3; TRBD2 matches 10 bases. The CDR3 runs 17 residues. CDR1 and CDR2 from the germline V gene are SGHTA and FQGTGA. J lost 3 bases, V lost 4 bases, and 10 bases had no gene match. The DNA of the CDR3 is TGTGCCAGCAGCTCCGGTGGGCTAGCGGGAGTAACAGATACGCAGTATTTT. Its translation is CASSSGGLAGVTDTQYF.

This clonotype was found a few times. The chain links TRBV4-1 to TRBJ1-1; D gene uncertain. Germline CDR1 MGHRA, CDR2 YSYEKL. Trimming took 7 bases from V and 12 from J, leaving 15 bases between them. The CDR3 sequence is 11 residues long. CDR3 residues: CASTFTGGTFF. CDR3 nucleotide sequence: TGCGCCAGCACATTCACGGGTGGGACTTTCTTT.

A note on this clonotype: A much larger clone lies a single base off, so this may be a read error. The genes are TRBV7-2 and TRBJ2-1; no definite D call. Germline CDR1 is SGHTA and CDR2 is FQGNSA. V was trimmed by 5 bases and J by 5 bases, leaving 7 bases between them. CDR3 length: 12 amino acids. The CDR3 region is CASSRFNNEQFF. The CDR3 DNA reads as TGTGCCAGCAGCCGTTTTAACAATGAGCAGTTCTTC.

This clonotype was counted at least ten times. CDR3 in amino acids: CSARDTGGYGYTF. The CDR3 DNA reads as TGCAGTGCTAGAGATACAGGCGGCTATGGCTACACCTTC. V is TRBV20-1 and J is TRBJ1-2; perhaps TRBD1 as D (5 bases). The V gene lost 0 bases and the J gene lost 4 bases, with 9 bases spanning the gap. The germline V gene has CDR1 DFQATT and CDR2 SNEGSKA (reference sequence). This CDR3 comprises 13 residues.

The chain carries TRBV11-2 and TRBJ1-2; TRBD1 matches at 9 bases. This CDR3 comprises 14 residues. Per germline, CDR1 SGHAT and CDR2 FQNNGV. Trimming took 5 bases from V and 4 from J; bases not matched to a gene: 5. The CDR3 loop is CASSPGTGIYGYTF. CDR3 nucleotides: TGTGCCAGCAGCCCCGGGACAGGGATCTATGGCTACACCTTC. Full variable domain (remainder filled in from reference TRBV11-2 and TRBJ1-2): EAGVAQSPRYKIIEKRQSVAFWCNPISGHATLYWYQQILGQGPKLLIQFQNNGVVDDSQLPKDRFSAERLKGVDSTLKIQPAKLEDSAVYLCASSPGTGIYGYTFGSGTRLTVV.

This clonotype was seen at least ten times. The chain recombines TRBV12-3 or TRBV12-4 with TRBJ2-2; TRBD1 is a possible D gene (6 bases). This CDR3 is 13 amino acids long. The V end was cut by 5 bases, the J end by 6 bases, with 10 bases between. DNA of the CDR3: TGTGCCAGCAGTCCAGGGGATTCCGGGGAGCTGTTTTTT. This codes for CASSPGDSGELFF.

This sequence joins TRBV20-1 and TRBJ2-3; 8 nucleotides agree with TRBD1. CDR1 is DFQATT, CDR2 SNEGSKA, per germline (reference sequence). Trimming removed 0 bases from V and 4 bases from J; junction bases left unmatched: 9. The CDR3 consists of 16 residues. The CDR3 spells CSARDPPDRVADTQYF. In DNA, the CDR3 is TGCAGTGCTAGAGATCCGCCGGACAGGGTGGCAGATACGCAGTATTTT.

The chain joins TRBV7-9 to TRBJ1-2; weak D call: TRBD1 (5 bases). The germline CDR1 and CDR2 sequences are SEHNR and FQNEAQ (reference sequence). Trimming took 5 bases from V and 4 from J, leaving 14 bases between them. CDR3 length: 14 residues. CDR3 amino acids: CASSLDRISYGYTF. The CDR3 DNA sequence: TGTGCCAGCAGCCTCGACAGAATTTCCTATGGCTACACCTTC.

A few counts support this clonotype. The CDR3 spells CASSLTRAVYNEQFF. The CDR3 bases are TGTGCCAGCAGTCTCACCCGGGCGGTCTACAATGAGCAGTTCTTC. The rearrangement joins TRBV27 to TRBJ2-1; D not certain. Trimming removed 5 bases from V and 3 bases from J, with 14 bases in between. The CDR3 consists of 15 residues. Germline V CDR1 and CDR2: MNHEY, SMNVEV (reference sequence).

At least ten counts were recorded for this clonotype. The chain combines TRBV20-1 with TRBJ1-2; possibly TRBD1 for D (5 bases). Trimming removed 2 bases at V and 4 bases at J, with 14 bases between. This CDR3 is 14 amino acids long. CDR1 and CDR2 from the germline V gene are DFQATT and SNEGSKA (reference sequence). CDR3 protein: CSARRGEGVYGYTF. The DNA for the CDR3 is TGCAGTGCTAGAAGGGGAGAGGGCGTCTATGGCTACACCTTC.

This clonotype was seen at least ten times. The CDR3 DNA is TGTGCCACCAGCAGAGGGGGGGAGAAGGGCTACGAGCAGTACTTC. Protein: CATSRGGEKGYEQYF. The rearrangement joins TRBV15 to TRBJ2-7; TRBD2 might be the D (6 bases). The CDR3 is 15 residues long. CDR1 is LNHNV and CDR2 is YYDKDF in the germline V gene (reference sequence). V shed 1 base and J shed 3 bases, with 13 bases lying between them.

This clonotype was seen only a few times. V usage is TRBV6-5 and J usage is TRBJ1-2; 9 nucleotides align to TRBD1. The length of the CDR3 is 11 residues. CDR1 MNHEY and CDR2 SVGAGI come from the germline V gene. Germline trimming cut 8 bases from V and 8 bases from J; bases unmatched to any gene: 3. CDR3 coding DNA: TGTGCCAGCTTCGGACAGGGGGGCTACACCTTC. Protein sequence: CASFGQGGYTF.

This clonotype showed up just a few times. The CDR3 region has the DNA TGTGCCAGCAGTGAGGGGCCTACCTCCTACGAGCAGTACTTC. It specifies CASSEGPTSYEQYF. V and J are TRBV6-1 and TRBJ2-7; D is possibly TRBD1 (5 bases). The CDR3 is 14 residues long. The V gene's germline CDR1 is MNHNS and CDR2 SASEGT. V lost 3 bases, J lost 0 bases, and 9 bases lay in between.

The rearrangement joins TRBV20-1 to TRBJ1-2; 8 bases match TRBD1. Germline assignment: CDR1 DFQATT and CDR2 SNEGSKA (reference sequence). V shed 3 bases, J shed 4 bases, and the junction held 7 bases outside the gene matches. CDR3 size: 14 residues. In nucleotides, the CDR3 is TGCAGTGCTAGGGCCCCTCAGGGGGCCTATGGCTACACCTTC. Translation gives CSARAPQGAYGYTF.

This clonotype has more than one count but fewer than ten. V and J are TRBV6-5 and TRBJ2-3, with D possibly matching TRBD2 (6 bases). The CDR3 extends over 13 amino acids. Germline lookup yields CDR1 MNHEY and CDR2 SVGAGI. V was cut by 6 bases and J by 4 bases, with 11 bases left in between. The DNA of the CDR3 is TGTGCCAGCAGATCGACGGGGGCAGATACGCAGTATTTT. It translates to CASRSTGADTQYF.

This clonotype was counted many times. The chain carries TRBV20-1 and TRBJ2-3; 9 bases line up with TRBD2. Germline CDR1 reads DFQATT; CDR2 reads SNEGSKA (reference sequence). With 3 bases clipped from V and 4 bases from J, the junction kept 11 bases outside the gene matches. This CDR3 comprises 16 residues. The CDR3 bases are TGCAGTGCTAGTTCTGTGCGGGGGGGCCCCGCAGATACGCAGTATTTT. Its protein is CSASSVRGGPADTQYF.